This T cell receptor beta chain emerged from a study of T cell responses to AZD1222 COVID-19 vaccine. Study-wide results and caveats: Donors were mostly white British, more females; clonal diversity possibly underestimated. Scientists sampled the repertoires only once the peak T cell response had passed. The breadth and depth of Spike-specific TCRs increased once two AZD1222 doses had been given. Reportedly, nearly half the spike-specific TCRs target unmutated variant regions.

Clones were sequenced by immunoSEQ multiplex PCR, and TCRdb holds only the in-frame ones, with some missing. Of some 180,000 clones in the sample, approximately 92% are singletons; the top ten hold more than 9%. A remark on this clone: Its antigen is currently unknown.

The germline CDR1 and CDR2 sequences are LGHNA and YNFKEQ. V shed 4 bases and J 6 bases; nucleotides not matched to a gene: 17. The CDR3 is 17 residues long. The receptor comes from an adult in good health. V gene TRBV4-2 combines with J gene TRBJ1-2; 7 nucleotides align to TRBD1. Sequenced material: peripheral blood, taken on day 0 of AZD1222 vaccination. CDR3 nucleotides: TGTGCCAGCAGCCCCACACCCTCGGGCAGGGGGGGCCATGGCTACACCTTC. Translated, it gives CASSPTPSGRGGHGYTF.